This record covers a single T cell receptor (beta chain). The antigen is unknown. The source of the sample is a study of shared clonotypes between healthy human individuals. In replicate PCRs of sorted subsets, approximately 200 ng DNA, some 28,000 T cell genomes, was used. TCRdb's copy holds only in-frame clones and misses some; the assay was immunoSEQ multiplex PCR. The sample lists around 2.5 million clones; approximately 93% were seen once. Findings and limits, study-wide: Naive subsets usually exceeded memory subsets in estimated richness. Non-shared clonotypes showed lower generation probabilities than clonotypes common to all four donors.

Sequenced sample: naive CD4+ T cells from PBMCs. Described subset: CD45RA+ positively selected. This clonotype was sampled from a man aged 18 to 29 in good health. Some clones in this sample may be carry-over from other donors' samples.

CDR3 DNA: TGTGCCAGCAGCTTCGGAAGACAGGGACTAGCGGGATCCTACAATGAGCAGTTCTTC. Its protein is CASSFGRQGLAGSYNEQFF. The chain recombines TRBV11-3 with TRBJ2-1; TRBD2 agrees at 13 bases. Unmatched junction bases numbered 9, after V lost 3 bases and J lost 1 base. This CDR3 is built from 19 residues. The V gene's germline CDR1 is SGHNT and CDR2 YENEEA.